The clone carrying this T cell receptor beta chain was observed at least ten times. The data belong to a study of early T cells in non-severe SARS-CoV-2 infection. Study at large: Sequencing of unsorted whole blood was done on bulk RNA, leaving chains unpaired.

Attachment of unique molecular identifiers was made to individual cDNA molecules. TCRdb ran MiXCR on the 5' RACE reads and lists one entry per CDR3 protein. The sample holds more than 40,000 distinct CDR3 sequences; approximately 5.1% are singletons and the top ten take about 4.9%. V lost 5 bases, J lost 0 bases, and 17 bases lay in between. The CDR3 is 17 residues long. Per germline, CDR1 MDHEN and CDR2 SYDVKM. Source: whole blood, taken at baseline. The sequence was collected from an adult who was a healthcare worker with PCR-confirmed SARS-CoV-2 infection or an uninfected control (not recorded which). This chain uses TRBV28 with TRBJ2-1, with a possible D match to TRBD2 (5 bases). CDR3 nucleotide sequence: TGTGCCAGCAGTGGCGAGGAGGAGCTGTTCTCCTACAATGAGCAGTTCTTC. This translates into CASSGEEELFSYNEQFF.